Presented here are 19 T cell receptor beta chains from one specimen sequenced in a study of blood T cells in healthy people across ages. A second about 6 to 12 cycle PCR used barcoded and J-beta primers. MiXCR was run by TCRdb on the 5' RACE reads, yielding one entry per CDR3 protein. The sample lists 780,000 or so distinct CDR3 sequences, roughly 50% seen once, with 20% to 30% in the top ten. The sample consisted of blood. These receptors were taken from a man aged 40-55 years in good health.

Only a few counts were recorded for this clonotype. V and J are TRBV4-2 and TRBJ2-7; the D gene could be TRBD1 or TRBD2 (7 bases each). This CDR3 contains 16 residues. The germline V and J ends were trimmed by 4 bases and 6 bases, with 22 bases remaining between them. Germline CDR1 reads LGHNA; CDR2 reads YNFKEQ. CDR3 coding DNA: TGTGCCAGCAGCCTTTTCACGAGGGCAGGGGGGGGCGAGCAGTACTTC. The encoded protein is CASSLFTRAGGGEQYF.

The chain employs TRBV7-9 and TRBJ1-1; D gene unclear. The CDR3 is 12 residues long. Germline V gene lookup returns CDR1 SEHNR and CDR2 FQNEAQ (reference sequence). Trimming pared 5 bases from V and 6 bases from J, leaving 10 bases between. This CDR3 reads CASSLTEAEAFF. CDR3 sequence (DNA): TGTGCCAGCAGCCTGACGGAGGCTGAAGCTTTCTTT. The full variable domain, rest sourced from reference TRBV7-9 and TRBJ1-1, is DTGVSQNPRHKITKRGQNVTFRCDPISEHNRLYWYRQTLGQGPEFLTYFQNEAQLEKSRLLSDRFSAERPKGSFSTLEIQRTEQGDSAMYLCASSLTEAEAFFGQGTRLTVV.

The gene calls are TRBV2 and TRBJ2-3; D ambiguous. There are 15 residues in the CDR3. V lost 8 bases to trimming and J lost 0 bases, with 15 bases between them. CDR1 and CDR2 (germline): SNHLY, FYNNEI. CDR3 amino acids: CASPKRSSSTDTQYF. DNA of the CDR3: TGTGCCAGCCCCAAGCGAAGTTCTAGCACAGATACGCAGTATTTT.

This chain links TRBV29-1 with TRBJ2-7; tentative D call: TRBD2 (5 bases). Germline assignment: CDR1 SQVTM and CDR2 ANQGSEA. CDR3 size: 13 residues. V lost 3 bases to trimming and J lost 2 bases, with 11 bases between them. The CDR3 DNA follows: TGCAGCGTTGATTATGCGGGCCCCTACGAGCAGTACTTC. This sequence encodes CSVDYAGPYEQYF.

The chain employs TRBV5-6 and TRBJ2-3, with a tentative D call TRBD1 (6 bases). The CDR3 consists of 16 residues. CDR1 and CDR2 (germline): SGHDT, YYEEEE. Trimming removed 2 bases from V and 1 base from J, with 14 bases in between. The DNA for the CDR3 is TGTGCCAGCAGCTTACGCCGACAGGCTCGCACAGATACGCAGTATTTT. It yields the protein CASSLRRQARTDTQYF.

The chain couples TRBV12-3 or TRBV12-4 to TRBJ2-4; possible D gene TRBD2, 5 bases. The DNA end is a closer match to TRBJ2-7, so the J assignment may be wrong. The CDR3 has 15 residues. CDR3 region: CASSLDVGEYYEQYF. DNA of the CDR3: TGTGCCAGCAGTTTAGACGTCGGGGAATACTACGAGCAGTACTTC.

CDR3 bases: TGTGCCAGCTCACCACCAATAAGGGACTCGGCGGAGCTGTTTTTT. Translation: CASSPPIRDSAELFF. The V gene is TRBV18, the J gene TRBJ2-2, with a possible D match to TRBD2 (6 bases). V was cut by 0 bases and J by 10 bases, with 15 bases left in between. The CDR3 consists of 15 residues. CDR1 is KGHSH, CDR2 LQKENI, per germline.

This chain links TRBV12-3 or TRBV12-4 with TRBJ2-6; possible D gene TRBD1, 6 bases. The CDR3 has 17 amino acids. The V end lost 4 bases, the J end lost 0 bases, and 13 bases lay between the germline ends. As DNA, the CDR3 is TGTGCCAGCAGTTGGGACATCCAGAGCTCTGGGGCCAACGTCCTGACTTTC. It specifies CASSWDIQSSGANVLTF.

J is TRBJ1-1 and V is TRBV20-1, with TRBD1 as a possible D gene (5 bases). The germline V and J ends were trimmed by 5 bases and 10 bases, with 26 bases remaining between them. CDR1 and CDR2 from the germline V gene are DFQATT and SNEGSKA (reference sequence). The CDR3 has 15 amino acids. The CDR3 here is CSAPPGETAFLGAFF. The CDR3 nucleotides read TGCAGTGCTCCGCCGGGGGAGACGGCCTTTTTGGGAGCTTTCTTT.

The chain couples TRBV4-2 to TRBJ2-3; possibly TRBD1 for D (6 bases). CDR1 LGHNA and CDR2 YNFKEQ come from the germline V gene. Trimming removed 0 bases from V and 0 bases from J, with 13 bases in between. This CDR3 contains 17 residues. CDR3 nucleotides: TGTGCCAGCAGCCAAGATGCTTACAGGGAGAGCACAGATACGCAGTATTTT. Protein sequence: CASSQDAYRESTDTQYF.

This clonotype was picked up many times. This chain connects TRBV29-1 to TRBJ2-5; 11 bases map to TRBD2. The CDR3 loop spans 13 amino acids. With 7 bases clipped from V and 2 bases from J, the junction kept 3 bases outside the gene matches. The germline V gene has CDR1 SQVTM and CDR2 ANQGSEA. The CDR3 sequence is CSGRLAGQETQYF. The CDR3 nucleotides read TGCAGCGGTCGACTAGCGGGGCAAGAGACCCAGTACTTC. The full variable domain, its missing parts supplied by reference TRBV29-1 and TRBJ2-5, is SAVISQKPSRDICQRGTSLTIQCQVDSQVTMMFWYRQQPGQSLTLIATANQGSEATYESGFVIDKFPISRPNLTFSTLTVSNMSPEDSSIYLCSGRLAGQETQYFGPGTRLLVL.

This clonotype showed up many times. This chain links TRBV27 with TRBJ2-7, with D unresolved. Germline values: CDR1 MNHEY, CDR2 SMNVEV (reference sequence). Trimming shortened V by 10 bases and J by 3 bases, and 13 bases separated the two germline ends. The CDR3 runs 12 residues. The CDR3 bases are TGTGCCACCCGATCGAGTGGCTACGAGCAGTACTTC. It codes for CATRSSGYEQYF.

The CDR3 sequence is CASSFQGSFSPLHF. CDR3 sequence (DNA): TGTGCCAGCAGTTTCCAGGGCTCCTTTTCACCCCTCCACTTT. V is TRBV27 and J is TRBJ1-6, with a weak D call TRBD1 (5 bases). V was clipped by 3 bases and J by 9 bases, with 12 bases between them. Germline assignment: CDR1 MNHEY and CDR2 SMNVEV (reference sequence). CDR3 length: 14 amino acids.

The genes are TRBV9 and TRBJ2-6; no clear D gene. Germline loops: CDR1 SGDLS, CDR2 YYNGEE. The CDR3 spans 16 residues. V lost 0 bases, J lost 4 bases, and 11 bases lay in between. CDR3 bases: TGTGCCAGCAGCGTAGAAGGTCCTGGGGGGGCCAACGTCCTGACTTTC. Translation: CASSVEGPGGANVLTF.

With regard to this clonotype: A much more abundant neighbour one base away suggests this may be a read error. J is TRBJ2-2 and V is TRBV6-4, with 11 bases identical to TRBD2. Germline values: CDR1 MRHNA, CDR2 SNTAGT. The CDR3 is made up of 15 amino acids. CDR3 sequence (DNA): TGTGCCAGCCAAACTAGCGGGAGTTTCGCCGGGGATCTGTTTTTT. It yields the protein CASQTSGSFAGDLFF.

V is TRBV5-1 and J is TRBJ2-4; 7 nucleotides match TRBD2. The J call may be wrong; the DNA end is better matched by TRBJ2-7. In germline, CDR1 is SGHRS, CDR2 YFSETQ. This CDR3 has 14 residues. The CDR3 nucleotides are TGCGCCAGCAGCTCGGCGGGAGAGAAAGACGAGCAGTACTTC. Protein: CASSSAGEKDEQYF.

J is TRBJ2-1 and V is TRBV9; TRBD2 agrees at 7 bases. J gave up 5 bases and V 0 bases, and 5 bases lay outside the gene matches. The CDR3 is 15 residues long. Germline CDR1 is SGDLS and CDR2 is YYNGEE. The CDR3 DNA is TGTGCCAGCAGCGTAGAGGGACTACGTGACAATGAGCAGTTCTTC. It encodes CASSVEGLRDNEQFF.

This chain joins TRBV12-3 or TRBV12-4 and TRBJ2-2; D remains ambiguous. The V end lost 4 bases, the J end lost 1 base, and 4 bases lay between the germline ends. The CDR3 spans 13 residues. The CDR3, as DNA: TGTGCCAGCAGTTATTGGAACACCGGGGAGCTGTTTTTT. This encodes CASSYWNTGELFF.

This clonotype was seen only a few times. Written as DNA, the CDR3 is TGCGCCAGCAGCCACGGGACAGGCATTTCCTACGAGCAGTACTTC. Amino acids: CASSHGTGISYEQYF. The V and J genes are TRBV4-3 and TRBJ2-7, with 8 nucleotides matching TRBD1. This CDR3 spans 15 amino acids. Looked up from germline, CDR1 is LGHNA and CDR2 is YSLEER. Trimming took 3 bases from V and 1 from J; bases not matched to a gene: 5.